The present T cell receptor (beta chain) was sequenced within a study of cytomegalovirus exposure and HLA in healthy donors. Healthy bone marrow donors made up the donor group. Concerning this clone: Its antigen is unknown.

This CDR3 contains 15 residues. The V gene's germline CDR1 is SGHRS and CDR2 YFSETQ. Regarding the study as a whole: High specificity and sensitivity for cytomegalovirus status were reported for the classifier. Most TCR sequences showed up rarely, but some public TCRs showed up in many donors.

The PCR was carried out with 60 Vbeta primers and 13 Jbeta primers. Using immunoSEQ multiplex PCR, the repertoire was profiled, and TCRdb retains in-frame clones only, with some absent. Its listing shows 95,000 to 150,000 clones. The clonotype originates from a man aged 25-45 years in good health and CMV-seronegative. The rearrangement joins TRBV5-1 to TRBJ2-5; TRBD1 aligns across 8 bases. The J call may be in error: the DNA end matches TRBJ2-7 better. Sequenced: PBMCs. CDR3 sequence (DNA): TGCGCCAGCAGCTTGGGGGACAGGATATCCTACGAGCAGTACTTC. Translation: CASSLGDRISYEQYF.